This T cell receptor (beta chain) is from a study of blood T cells in healthy people across ages. Then a second PCR, running roughly 7 to 11 cycles, was carried out with a sample-barcoded 5' primer and a J-beta primer mix. From the 5' RACE reads, TCRdb called clonotypes with MiXCR, one entry per CDR3 protein. The sample has more than 750,000 distinct CDR3 sequences; 29% are singletons. CDR3 length: 16 residues. The J segment lost 3 bases and the V segment lost 0 bases, leaving 0 bases of the junction unmatched. CDR1 is KGHDR and CDR2 is SFDVKD in the germline V gene. These data also formed part of another study, on T cells of mothers and their children. That study adds: Overlap measured in related mother-child pairs was slightly, non-significantly higher than in unrelated pairs.

This receptor was obtained from a woman in her 40s in good health. Sequenced input: blood. The chain joins TRBV24-1 to TRBJ2-2; 10 bases are shared with TRBD1. The CDR3 spells CATSDLGQGDTGELFF. In nucleotides, the CDR3 is TGTGCCACCAGTGATTTGGGACAGGGGGACACCGGGGAGCTGTTTTTT.